A single sample gave rise to the 30 T cell receptor beta chains below, sequenced in a study of blood T cells in healthy people across ages. The authors ran a second PCR of 7 to 11 cycles using a sample-barcoded 5' primer and a J-beta primer mix. TCRdb reprocessed the 5' RACE reads with MiXCR, giving one entry per CDR3 protein. The table lists 1,500,000 or so distinct CDR3 sequences, approximately 59% of them singletons. The sequenced material came from blood. These receptors originate from a young man in good health.

This clonotype was observed a handful of times. J is TRBJ2-5 and V is TRBV7-9; D unclear. V was clipped by 2 bases and J by 4 bases, with 14 bases between them. CDR1 is SEHNR and CDR2 is FQNEAQ in the germline V gene (reference sequence). This CDR3 comprises 15 residues. CDR3 region: CASSLIIGWGETQYF. CDR3 coding DNA: TGTGCCAGCAGCTTAATAATCGGCTGGGGAGAGACCCAGTACTTC.

This chain links TRBV28 with TRBJ1-4, with 8 bases identical to TRBD1. The CDR3 extends over 16 amino acids. V lost 3 bases to trimming and J lost 3 bases; unmatched junction nucleotides: 6. Germline CDR1 is MDHEN and CDR2 is SYDVKM. CDR3: CASSLIGQGSNEKLFF. The DNA for the CDR3 is TGTGCCAGCAGTTTGATTGGACAGGGATCTAATGAAAAACTGTTTTTT.

V usage is TRBV5-1 and J usage is TRBJ2-7; 10 nucleotides match TRBD2. The germline V gene encodes CDR1 SGHRS and CDR2 YFSETQ. This CDR3 is 15 amino acids long. Trimming at V came to 4 bases and at J to 5 bases, leaving 9 bases not matched to a gene. In DNA form, the CDR3 reads TGCGCCAGCAGCACCGGACTAGCGGAATCGAACGAGCAGTACTTC. Its protein is CASSTGLAESNEQYF.

This clonotype is a singleton in its sample. V and J are TRBV7-2 and TRBJ1-5; weak D call: TRBD1 (6 bases). V lost 6 bases, J lost 9 bases, and 15 bases lay in between. Germline lookup yields CDR1 SGHTA and CDR2 FQGNSA. This CDR3 has 13 amino acids. The CDR3 loop reads CASRIGGDPPQHF. In DNA, the CDR3 is TGTGCCAGCAGGATAGGGGGGGACCCGCCCCAGCATTTT.

V and J are TRBV18 and TRBJ1-4, with 9 bases fitting TRBD1. CDR3 length equals 18 residues. V trimming: 4 bases; J trimming: 1 base; junction bases outside the gene matches: 10. The germline CDR1 and CDR2 sequences are KGHSH and LQKENI. For the CDR3, the DNA is TGTGCCAGCTCACGGGTACAGGGGGCGATCGGAACTAATGAAAAACTGTTTTTT. Residues: CASSRVQGAIGTNEKLFF.

The rearrangement uses TRBV20-1 and TRBJ2-7; the match to TRBD2 covers 10 bases. CDR3 length equals 15 residues. Germline CDR1 DFQATT, CDR2 SNEGSKA (reference sequence). The ends lost 3 bases at V and 0 bases at J; junction bases unmatched: 5. The CDR3 DNA follows: TGCAGTGCTAGCGCCCAGCGGGGGGGCTCCTACGAGCAGTACTTC. This codes for CSASAQRGGSYEQYF.

This chain connects TRBV15 to TRBJ2-1; D remains unclear. Trimming removed 5 bases from V and 4 bases from J, with 9 bases in between. Per germline, CDR1 LNHNV and CDR2 YYDKDF (reference sequence). This CDR3 has 13 amino acids. CDR3 protein: CATSGVRYNEQFF. The CDR3 DNA sequence: TGTGCCACCAGCGGCGTGAGGTACAATGAGCAGTTCTTC.

This clonotype was seen only a few times. The chain uses TRBV6-5 and TRBJ2-6, with D perhaps TRBD1 (6 bases). The CDR3 sequence is 18 residues long. Germline V gene lookup returns CDR1 MNHEY and CDR2 SVGAGI. Trimming removed 0 bases from V and 0 bases from J, with 12 bases in between. The DNA of the CDR3 is TGTGCCAGCAGTTACTCGTCCCGAGGGGGCTCTGGGGCCAACGTCCTGACTTTC. This sequence encodes CASSYSSRGGSGANVLTF.

This clonotype was detected only once. The chain has TRBV5-1 and TRBJ1-2, with D perhaps matching TRBD1 (6 bases). The CDR3 has 14 amino acids. V lost 0 bases and J 5 bases, leaving 11 bases between the germline ends. Germline values: CDR1 SGHRS, CDR2 YFSETQ. The DNA of the CDR3 is TGCGCCAGCAGCTTGGATGGGGGCGGGTATGGCTACACCTTC. Protein sequence: CASSLDGGGYGYTF.

The chain couples TRBV5-1 to TRBJ1-1; D is uncertain. V lost 3 bases and J lost 3, with 9 bases in between. This CDR3 has 13 residues. CDR1 and CDR2 (germline): SGHRS, YFSETQ. The CDR3 reads CASSSSADTEAFF. CDR3 coding DNA: TGCGCCAGCAGCTCCTCGGCGGACACTGAAGCTTTCTTT.

The chain couples TRBV5-1 to TRBJ2-7; 8 bases are a match to TRBD1. V lost 4 bases to trimming and J lost 5 bases; unmatched junction nucleotides: 8. From germline, CDR1 is SGHRS and CDR2 YFSETQ. This CDR3 is built from 14 residues. This chain's CDR3 is CASSPRTGLNEQYF. CDR3 DNA sequence: TGCGCCAGCAGCCCCCGGACAGGGTTGAACGAGCAGTACTTC.

V is TRBV4-1 and J is TRBJ1-4; maybe TRBD1 (5 bases). Germline CDR1 reads MGHRA; CDR2 reads YSYEKL. The CDR3 spans 15 residues. V was trimmed by 1 base and J by 4 bases, leaving 10 bases between them. The CDR3 loop is CASSQGGRVNEKLFF. CDR3 bases: TGCGCCAGCAGCCAAGGCGGCAGGGTTAATGAAAAACTGTTTTTT.

The rearrangement uses TRBV7-2 and TRBJ1-5; 7 bases are shared with TRBD1. The germline CDR1 and CDR2 sequences are SGHTA and FQGNSA. The CDR3 has 15 amino acids. Trimming took 6 bases from V and 5 from J; bases not matched to a gene: 10. The DNA for the CDR3 is TGTGCCAGCAGTCCTGAGGGGGACAGCTATCAGCCCCAGCATTTT. Amino acids: CASSPEGDSYQPQHF.

The chain employs TRBV5-1 and TRBJ1-2, with TRBD1 matching 7 bases. With 3 bases clipped from V and 4 bases from J, the junction kept 6 bases outside the gene matches. The CDR3 consists of 14 residues. The germline CDR1 and CDR2 sequences are SGHRS and YFSETQ. In DNA form, the CDR3 reads TGCGCCAGCAGCTCGACAGGGTGGGGCTATGGCTACACCTTC. It codes for CASSSTGWGYGYTF.

The chain combines TRBV7-2 with TRBJ1-5; the match to TRBD1 covers 7 bases. This CDR3 has 15 amino acids. From germline, CDR1 is SGHTA and CDR2 FQGNSA. V gave up 3 bases and J gave up 4 bases; unmatched junction bases: 6. The CDR3 region has the DNA TGTGCCAGCAGCTTGTACAGGGGTGGAAATCAGCCCCAGCATTTT. Translating gives CASSLYRGGNQPQHF.

A single count supports this clonotype. The junction departs from the called germline gene at one end, perhaps through a read error. The rearrangement links TRBV6-2 or TRBV6-3 to TRBJ1-4, with TRBD1 identical over 7 bases. Germline CDR1 is MNHEY and CDR2 is SVGEGT. There are 13 residues in the CDR3. DNA of the CDR3: TGTGCCAGCAACGACAGGGTTAATGAGAAACTGTTTTTT. As protein: CASNDRVNEKLFF.

V usage is TRBV21-1 and J usage is TRBJ1-1. TRBV21-1 is noted as a pseudogene. This CDR3 has 16 amino acids. The CDR3 DNA is TGTGCCAGCAGCAAAGTTCCACCTCGGGTGAACACTGAAGCTTTCTTT. Translated: CASSKVPPRVNTEAFF.

The chain uses TRBV6-1 and TRBJ1-2; D is possibly TRBD1 (5 bases). Germline CDR1 and CDR2: MNHNS and SASEGT. V lost 6 bases, J lost 3 bases, and 14 bases lay in between. CDR3 length equals 14 residues. Here the CDR3 DNA reads TGTGCCAGCAGCGCAGGGTTGAGAGACTATGGCTACACCTTC. Protein product: CASSAGLRDYGYTF.

Regarding this clonotype: A much larger clone is a single base away; this may be a read error. V gene TRBV29-1 combines with J gene TRBJ2-1, with no clear D. The CDR3 covers 11 residues. Germline assignment: CDR1 SQVTM and CDR2 ANQGSEA. The CDR3 spells CIASGIDEQVF. The CDR3 DNA is TGCATCGCCTCTGGAATCGATGAGCAGGTCTTC.

A note on this clonotype: A read error may explain this, as a much larger clone is one base away. The chain carries TRBV27 and TRBJ1-1; D not certain. Deletions cut 3 bases from V and 1 base from J, with 9 bases between. Germline lookup yields CDR1 MNHEY and CDR2 SMNVEV (reference sequence). The CDR3 totals 14 residues. CDR3 DNA: TGTGCCAGCAGTTTTTTGAACGGGAACACTGAAGCTTTCTTT. It is translated as CASSFLNGNTEAFF.

On this clonotype itself: One end of the junction does not line up with germline, which may come from a read error. The chain couples TRBV29-1 to TRBJ2-1, with D perhaps matching TRBD2 (5 bases). CDR1 is SQVTM and CDR2 is ANQGSEA in the germline V gene. The CDR3 sequence is 12 residues long. The CDR3 DNA follows: TGCAGCGTTGATTCTGGGAGCAATGGGCAGTTCTTC. Protein: CSVDSGSNGQFF.

Only a few counts were recorded for this clonotype. V usage is TRBV5-5 and J usage is TRBJ2-6; no clear D gene. Per the germline V gene, CDR1 is SGHKS and CDR2 is YYEKEE (reference sequence). The germline V and J ends were trimmed by 7 bases and 4 bases, with 21 bases remaining between them. This CDR3 region has 17 residues. The CDR3 loop is CASFPPAEVMGANVLTF. The CDR3 region has the DNA TGTGCCAGCTTCCCCCCCGCTGAAGTAATGGGGGCCAACGTCCTGACTTTC.

This clonotype was recorded a few times. This chain uses TRBV20-1 with TRBJ2-5; 8 positions agree with TRBD1. The closer fit of TRBJ2-7 to the DNA end suggests the J call may be wrong. The CDR3 is 13 amino acids. CDR1 is DFQATT and CDR2 is SNEGSKA in the germline V gene (reference sequence). The chain's CDR3 is CSASSDRDYEQYF. The CDR3 nucleotides read TGCAGTGCTAGTTCGGACAGGGATTACGAGCAGTACTTC.

This clonotype was picked up a small number of times. This chain links TRBV7-7 with TRBJ2-6, with D perhaps TRBD2 (6 bases). Germline CDR1 and CDR2: SSHAT and FNYEAQ (reference sequence). This CDR3 has 15 residues. The chain's CDR3 is CASGRGDSGANVLTF. As DNA, the CDR3 is TGTGCTAGCGGAAGAGGGGATAGTGGGGCCAACGTCCTGACTTTC.

This clonotype appeared a single time. The chain links TRBV12-3 or TRBV12-4 to TRBJ2-5; D is possibly TRBD1 or TRBD2 (5 bases each). Trimming stripped 4 bases from V and 7 bases from J, with 13 bases between. The CDR3 is 13 amino acids. The chain's CDR3 is CASSSRGAGTQYF. Written as DNA, the CDR3 is TGTGCCAGCAGTTCGAGGGGTGCGGGGACCCAGTACTTC.

This clonotype came up a few times. The genes are TRBV20-1 and TRBJ2-7, with 9 bases matching TRBD2. Germline trimming cut 5 bases from V and 0 bases from J; bases unmatched to any gene: 14. CDR1 DFQATT and CDR2 SNEGSKA come from the germline V gene (reference sequence). CDR3 length: 17 residues. CDR3 nucleotides: TGCAGTGCTGAAGCGGGGGGCCGAAGGTTTAGCTCCTACGAGCAGTACTTC. Protein sequence: CSAEAGGRRFSSYEQYF.

This rearrangement joins TRBV9 to TRBJ2-1, with TRBD2 matching over 7 bases. J gave up 4 bases and V 4 bases, and 8 bases lay outside the gene matches. The CDR3 extends over 15 amino acids. CDR1 is SGDLS and CDR2 is YYNGEE in the germline V gene. This CDR3 is CASSPMSGGYNEQFF. CDR3 in DNA: TGTGCCAGCAGCCCCATGTCGGGAGGTTACAATGAGCAGTTCTTC.

The J gene is TRBJ2-5, the V gene TRBV6-2 or TRBV6-3; D remains ambiguous. Trimming stripped 5 bases from V and 13 bases from J, with 17 bases between. CDR3 length: 12 residues. Germline V gene sequence: CDR1 MNHEY, CDR2 SVGEGT. The CDR3 region is CASSPPVSWVYF. DNA of the CDR3: TGTGCCAGCAGTCCCCCGGTCAGTTGGGTGTACTTC.

The J gene is TRBJ2-5, the V gene TRBV7-6; 9 nucleotides line up with TRBD1. J lost 3 bases, V lost 4 bases, and 3 bases had no gene match. The CDR3 is 14 amino acids. Looked up from germline, CDR1 is SGHVS and CDR2 is FNYEAQ. The CDR3 region has the DNA TGTGCCAGCAGCTACCGGACAGGGGAAGAGACCCAGTACTTC. This sequence encodes CASSYRTGEETQYF.

A few counts support this clonotype. The chain combines TRBV29-1 with TRBJ2-7, with 7 bases fitting TRBD2. The CDR3 runs 14 residues. From germline, CDR1 is SQVTM and CDR2 ANQGSEA. V dropped 0 bases and J dropped 5; count of bases not matched to a gene: 7. This chain's CDR3 is CSVEDQWEGNEQYF. The DNA for the CDR3 is TGCAGCGTTGAAGATCAGTGGGAGGGCAACGAGCAGTACTTC.